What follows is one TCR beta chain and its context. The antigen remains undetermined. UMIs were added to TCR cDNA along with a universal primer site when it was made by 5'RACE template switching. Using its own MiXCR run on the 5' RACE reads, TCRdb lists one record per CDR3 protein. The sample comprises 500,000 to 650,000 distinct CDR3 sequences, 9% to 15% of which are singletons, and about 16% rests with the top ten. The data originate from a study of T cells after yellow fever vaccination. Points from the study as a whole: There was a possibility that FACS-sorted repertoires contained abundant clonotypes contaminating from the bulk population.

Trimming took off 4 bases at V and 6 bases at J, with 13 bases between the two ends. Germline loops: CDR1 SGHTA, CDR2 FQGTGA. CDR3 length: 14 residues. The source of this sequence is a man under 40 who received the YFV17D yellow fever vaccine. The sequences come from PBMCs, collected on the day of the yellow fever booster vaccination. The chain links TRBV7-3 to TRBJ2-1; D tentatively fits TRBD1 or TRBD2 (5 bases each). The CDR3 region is CASSYYGTGNEQFF. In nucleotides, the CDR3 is TGTGCCAGCAGCTACTACGGGACCGGCAATGAGCAGTTCTTC. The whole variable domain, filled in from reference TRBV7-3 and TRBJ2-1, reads GAGVSQTPSNKVTEKGKYVELRCDPISGHTALYWYRQSLGQGPEFLIYFQGTGAADDSGLPNDRFFAVRPEGSVSTLKIQRTERGDSAVYLCASSYYGTGNEQFFGPGTRLTVL.